This TCR beta chain was captured by sequencing in a study of blood T cell repertoires in COVID-19. The wider study: Samples came from the United States, Italy and Spain, spanning acute and convalescent COVID-19. Sources were T cells, B-cell-depleted T cells, or PBMCs; the material itself was cDNA or gDNA.

CDR3 length equals 15 residues. The ends lost 2 bases at V and 10 bases at J; junction bases unmatched: 9. Germline V gene data show CDR1 as MRHNA and CDR2 as SNTAGT. Per the study methods: Researchers report that nucleated cell counts were estimated from reference gene primer amplification. Assay: immunoSEQ multiplex PCR; the TCRdb copy retains only in-frame clones and omits some. The DNA was the basis for D and trimming; V, J and clone size are from that table. This sample has 180,000 or so clones, with approximately 87% found just once. The sequence was obtained from a man aged 40-55 years with active or convalescent COVID-19. Sequences were obtained from peripheral blood. The chain carries TRBV6-4 and TRBJ2-1, with 9 bases fitting TRBD2. CDR3 in amino acids: CASSDGVAGASEQFF. The CDR3 coding sequence is TGTGCCAGCAGTGACGGAGTAGCGGGGGCTTCAGAGCAGTTCTTC.